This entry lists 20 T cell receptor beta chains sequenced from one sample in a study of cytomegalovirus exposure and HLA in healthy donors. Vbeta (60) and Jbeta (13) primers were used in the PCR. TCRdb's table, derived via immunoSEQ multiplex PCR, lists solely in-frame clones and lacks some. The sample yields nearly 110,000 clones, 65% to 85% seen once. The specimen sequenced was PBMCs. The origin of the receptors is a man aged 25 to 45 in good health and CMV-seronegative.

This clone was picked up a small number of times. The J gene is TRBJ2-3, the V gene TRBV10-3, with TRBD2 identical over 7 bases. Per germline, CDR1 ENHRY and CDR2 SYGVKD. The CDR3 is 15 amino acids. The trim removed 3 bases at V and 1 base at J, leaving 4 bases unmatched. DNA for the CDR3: TGTGCCATCAGTGAAAGCGCGGGAGGCACAGATACGCAGTATTTT. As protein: CAISESAGGTDTQYF.

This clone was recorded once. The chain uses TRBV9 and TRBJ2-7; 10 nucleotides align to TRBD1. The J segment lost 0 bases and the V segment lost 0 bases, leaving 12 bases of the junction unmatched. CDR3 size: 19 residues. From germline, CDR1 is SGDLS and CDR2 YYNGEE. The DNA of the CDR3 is TGTGCCAGCAGCGTAGTTCGGGACAGGGGCCGCCGCTGCTCCTACGAGCAGTACTTC. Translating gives CASSVVRDRGRRCSYEQYF.

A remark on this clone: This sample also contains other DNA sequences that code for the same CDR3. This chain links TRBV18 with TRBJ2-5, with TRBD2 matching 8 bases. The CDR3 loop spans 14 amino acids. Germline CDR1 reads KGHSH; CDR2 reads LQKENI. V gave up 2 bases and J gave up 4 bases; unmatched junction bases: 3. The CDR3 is CASSPEAGGETQYF. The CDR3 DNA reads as TGTGCCAGCTCACCAGAGGCGGGGGGAGAGACCCAGTACTTC.

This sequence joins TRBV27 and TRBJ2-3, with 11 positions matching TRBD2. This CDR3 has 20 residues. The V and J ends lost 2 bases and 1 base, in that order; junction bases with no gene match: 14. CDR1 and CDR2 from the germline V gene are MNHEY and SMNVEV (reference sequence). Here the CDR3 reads CASSLMSPLAGGYGTDTQYF. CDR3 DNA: TGTGCCAGCAGTTTAATGTCCCCCCTAGCGGGAGGATATGGCACAGATACGCAGTATTTT.

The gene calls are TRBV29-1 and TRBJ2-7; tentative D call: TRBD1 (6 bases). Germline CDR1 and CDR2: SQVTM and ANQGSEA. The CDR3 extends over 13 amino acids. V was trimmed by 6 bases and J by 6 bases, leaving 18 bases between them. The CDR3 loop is CSVRGQGPLEQYF. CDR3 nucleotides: TGCAGCGTGAGGGGCCAGGGGCCCCTCGAGCAGTACTTC.

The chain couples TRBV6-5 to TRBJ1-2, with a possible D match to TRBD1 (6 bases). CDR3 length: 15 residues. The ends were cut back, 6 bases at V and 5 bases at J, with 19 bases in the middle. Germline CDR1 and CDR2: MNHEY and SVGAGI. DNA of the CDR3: TGTGCCAGCAGGGGAGGGGGGGGAGGTGGGTATGGCTACACCTTC. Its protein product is CASRGGGGGGYGYTF.

The CDR3: CASSTDRWPIYEQYF. CDR3 in DNA: TGTGCCAGCAGCACGGACAGGTGGCCGATATACGAGCAGTACTTC. The chain uses TRBV11-2 and TRBJ2-7, with TRBD1 matching 7 bases. The length of the CDR3 is 15 residues. Trimming at V came to 5 bases and at J to 4 bases, leaving 11 bases not matched to a gene. Germline V gene sequence: CDR1 SGHAT, CDR2 FQNNGV.

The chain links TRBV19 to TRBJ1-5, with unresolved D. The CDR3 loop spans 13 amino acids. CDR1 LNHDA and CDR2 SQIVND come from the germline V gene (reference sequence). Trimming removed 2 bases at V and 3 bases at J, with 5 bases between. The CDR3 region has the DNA TGTGCCAGTAGTATACAGAACAATCAGCCCCAGCATTTT. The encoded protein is CASSIQNNQPQHF.

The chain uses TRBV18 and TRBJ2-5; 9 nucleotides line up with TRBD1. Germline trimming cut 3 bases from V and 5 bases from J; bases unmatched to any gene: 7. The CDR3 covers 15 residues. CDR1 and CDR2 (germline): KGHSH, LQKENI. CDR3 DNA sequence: TGTGCCAGCTCACCGTCTGGGACAGGGACCGAGACCCAGTACTTC. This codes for CASSPSGTGTETQYF.

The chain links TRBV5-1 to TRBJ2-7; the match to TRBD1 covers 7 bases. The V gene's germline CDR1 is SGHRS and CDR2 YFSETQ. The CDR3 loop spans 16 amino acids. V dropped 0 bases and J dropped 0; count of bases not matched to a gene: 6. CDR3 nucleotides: TGCGCCAGCAGCTTGGCCCCGGACAGGAGCTCCTACGAGCAGTACTTC. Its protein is CASSLAPDRSSYEQYF.

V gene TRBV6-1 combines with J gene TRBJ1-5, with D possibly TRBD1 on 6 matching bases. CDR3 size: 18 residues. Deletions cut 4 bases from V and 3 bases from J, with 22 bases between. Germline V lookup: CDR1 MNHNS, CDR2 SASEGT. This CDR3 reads CASSGILRGGGINQPQHF. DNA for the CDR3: TGTGCCAGCAGTGGGATCTTAAGGGGGGGAGGTATCAATCAGCCCCAGCATTTT.

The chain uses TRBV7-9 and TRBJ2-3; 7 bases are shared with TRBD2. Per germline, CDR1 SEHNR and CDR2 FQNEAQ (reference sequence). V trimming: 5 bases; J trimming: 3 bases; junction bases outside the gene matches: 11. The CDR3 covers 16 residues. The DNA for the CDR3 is TGTGCCAGCAGCCCAAGCGGCGGGAGAGGAACAGATACGCAGTATTTT. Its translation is CASSPSGGRGTDTQYF.

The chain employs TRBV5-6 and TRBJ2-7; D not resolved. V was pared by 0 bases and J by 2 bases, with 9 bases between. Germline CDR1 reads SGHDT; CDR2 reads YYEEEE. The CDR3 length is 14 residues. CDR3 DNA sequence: TGTGCCAGCAGCTTGGGCCCGGCGGCCTACGAGCAGTACTTC. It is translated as CASSLGPAAYEQYF.

Here the CDR3 DNA reads TGTGCCAGCTCACCCCCCGGGACAGCACAAGAGACCCAGTACTTC. Protein product: CASSPPGTAQETQYF. The chain employs TRBV18 and TRBJ2-5, with 7 bases matching TRBD1. The V gene end was trimmed by 3 bases and the J gene end by 2 bases; junction bases not matched to a gene: 6. The CDR3 consists of 15 residues. CDR1 and CDR2 (germline): KGHSH, LQKENI. The complete variable domain, with remaining parts taken from reference TRBV18 and TRBJ2-5, reads NAGVMQNPRHLVRRRGQEARLRCSPMKGHSHVYWYRQLPEEGLKFMVYLQKENIIDESGMPKERFSAEFPKEGPSILRIQQVVRGDSAAYFCASSPPGTAQETQYFGPGTRLLVL.

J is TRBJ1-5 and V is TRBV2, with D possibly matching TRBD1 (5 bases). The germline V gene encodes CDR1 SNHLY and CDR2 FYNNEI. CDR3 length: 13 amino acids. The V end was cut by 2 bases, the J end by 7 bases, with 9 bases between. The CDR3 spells CASSERGVQPQHF. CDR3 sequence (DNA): TGTGCCAGCAGTGAAAGGGGCGTCCAGCCCCAGCATTTT.

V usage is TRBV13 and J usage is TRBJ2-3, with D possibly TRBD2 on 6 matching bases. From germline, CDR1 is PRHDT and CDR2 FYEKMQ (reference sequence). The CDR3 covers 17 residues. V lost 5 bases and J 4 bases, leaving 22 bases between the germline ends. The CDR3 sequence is CASSPRTGPRRADTQYF. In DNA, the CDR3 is TGTGCCAGCAGCCCACGTACGGGACCCCGGAGGGCAGATACGCAGTATTTT.

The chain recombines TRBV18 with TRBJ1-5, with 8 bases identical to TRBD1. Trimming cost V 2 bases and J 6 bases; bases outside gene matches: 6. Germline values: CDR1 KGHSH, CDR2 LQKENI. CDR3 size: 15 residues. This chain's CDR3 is CASSPSDRVLQPQHF. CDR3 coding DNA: TGTGCCAGCTCACCATCGGACAGGGTACTTCAGCCCCAGCATTTT. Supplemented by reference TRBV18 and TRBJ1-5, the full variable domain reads NAGVMQNPRHLVRRRGQEARLRCSPMKGHSHVYWYRQLPEEGLKFMVYLQKENIIDESGMPKERFSAEFPKEGPSILRIQQVVRGDSAAYFCASSPSDRVLQPQHFGDGTRLSIL.

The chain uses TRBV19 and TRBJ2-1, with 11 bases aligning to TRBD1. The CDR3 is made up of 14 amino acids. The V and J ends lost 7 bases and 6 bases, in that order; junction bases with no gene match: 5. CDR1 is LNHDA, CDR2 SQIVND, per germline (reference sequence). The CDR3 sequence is CASTAGTGGNEQFF. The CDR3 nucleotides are TGTGCCAGTACCGCCGGGACAGGGGGCAATGAGCAGTTCTTC.

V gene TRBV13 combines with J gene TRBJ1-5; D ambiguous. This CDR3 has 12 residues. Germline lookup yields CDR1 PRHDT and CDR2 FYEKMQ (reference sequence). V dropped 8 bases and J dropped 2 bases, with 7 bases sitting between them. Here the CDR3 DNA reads TGTGCCAGCCAGCAGGGCAATCAGCCCCAGCATTTT. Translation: CASQQGNQPQHF.

The chain's CDR3 is CASRYGTLSEQYF. CDR3 DNA sequence: TGTGCCAGCAGATACGGGACTTTAAGCGAGCAGTACTTC. The V gene is TRBV27, the J gene TRBJ2-7; possibly TRBD2 for D (6 bases). CDR1 and CDR2 from the germline V gene are MNHEY and SMNVEV (reference sequence). The CDR3 loop spans 13 amino acids. V gave up 6 bases and J gave up 6 bases, with 15 bases separating them.